This T cell receptor beta chain stems from a study of T cell repertoires in ileal Crohn's disease. J gave up 1 base and V 4 bases, and 4 bases lay outside the gene matches. There are 14 residues in the CDR3. Germline loops: CDR1 SNHLY, CDR2 FYNNEI. Sequencing was performed with immunoSEQ multiplex PCR; in TCRdb, only in-frame clones are kept and a portion is missing. The sample shows thousands of clones, around four fifths of them seen only once. The chain has TRBV2 and TRBJ2-7; 7 nucleotides line up with TRBD2. The origin of this receptor is an adult with Crohn's disease. The specimen sequenced was ileal tissue. The CDR3 is CASSAQRGSYEQYF. CDR3 bases: TGTGCCAGCAGTGCCCAGCGGGGTTCCTACGAGCAGTACTTC.